This T cell receptor beta chain was identified during a study of spatial heterogeneity in lung cancer. Overall study: Donors were some 72 untreated early-stage non-small cell lung cancer patients. Detected sequences consistently included more beta-chain ones than alpha-chain ones.

The CDR3 consists of 16 residues. Germline V gene data show CDR1 as SEHNR and CDR2 as FQNEAQ (reference sequence). V trimming: 5 bases; J trimming: 2 bases; junction bases outside the gene matches: 8. Time point in this sample: blood at routine non-recurrence follow-up after resection. Whole RNA came from tumor, nontumor lung or frozen PBMC and was sequenced without being sorted. Study results and limitations: At tumor resection, ubiquitous expanded TCRs were detected in blood more often than later.

About this clonotype: The antigen remains undetermined.

Using its own MiXCR run on the 5' RACE reads, TCRdb lists one record per CDR3 protein. The data contain 20,000 to 30,000 distinct CDR3 sequences, around 9.7% of them singletons. The source material was PBMCs, sampled at follow-up. The rearrangement links TRBV7-9 to TRBJ1-3, with 8 bases fitting TRBD1. The origin of this receptor is a male donor with early-stage non-small cell lung cancer. The CDR3 DNA reads TGTGCCAGCAGCCCAGGGGGCAACGTCCCTGGAAACACCATATATTTT. Amino acids: CASSPGGNVPGNTIYF.